These 11 T cell receptor beta chains were all obtained from the same sample, sequenced in a study of T cell repertoires in cytomegalovirus infection. One entry per CDR3 protein, called by TCRdb with MiXCR from the reads. The sample records approximately 750,000 distinct CDR3 sequences, 35% being singletons. Sequenced input: PBMCs. The receptors come from a human donor in good health (CMV status not recorded). Some clones in this sample may be carry-over from other donors' samples.

The rearrangement links TRBV20-1 to TRBJ1-5; 9 bases match TRBD1. Unmatched junction bases numbered 4, after V lost 1 base and J lost 3 bases. Germline lookup yields CDR1 DFQATT and CDR2 SNEGSKA (reference sequence). This CDR3 is 15 amino acids long. The CDR3 sequence: CSARVGTGINQPQHF. The DNA of the CDR3 is TGCAGTGCTAGAGTTGGGACAGGGATCAATCAGCCCCAGCATTTT.

There are a few counts of this clonotype. The chain uses TRBV2 and TRBJ2-3; weak D call: TRBD2 (7 bases). CDR1 is SNHLY and CDR2 is FYNNEI in the germline V gene. V lost 7 bases to trimming and J lost 6 bases, with 20 bases between them. This CDR3 contains 15 residues. Here the CDR3 reads CASTRLGGPGDTQYF. The CDR3 DNA is TGTGCCAGCACTCGCTTGGGGGGGCCTGGGGATACGCAGTATTTT.

This clonotype was detected ten times or more. This rearrangement joins TRBV28 to TRBJ2-1, with 9 bases matching TRBD1. The germline CDR1 and CDR2 sequences are MDHEN and SYDVKM. The CDR3 totals 17 residues. Trimming removed 6 bases from V and 0 bases from J; junction bases left unmatched: 9. For the CDR3, the DNA is TGTGCCAGCAGGCCCGGGACAGGGTACAGCTCCTACAATGAGCAGTTCTTC. Protein product: CASRPGTGYSSYNEQFF. The variable domain in full, completed from reference TRBV28 and TRBJ2-1, reads DVKVTQSSRYLVKRTGEKVFLECVQDMDHENMFWYRQDPGLGLRLIYFSYDVKMKEKGDIPEGYSVSREKKERFSLILESASTNQTSMYLCASRPGTGYSSYNEQFFGPGTRLTVL.

In the case of this clonotype: This CDR3 fails to terminate in the conserved phenylalanine or tryptophan, so it likely reflects a read error. J is TRBJ2-5 and V is TRBV19; TRBD2 matches at 10 bases. V gave up 10 bases and J gave up 9 bases; unmatched junction bases: 11. This CDR3 comprises 13 residues. CDR1 and CDR2 from the germline V gene are LNHDA and SQIVND (reference sequence). The CDR3 region has the DNA TGTGCCATCCAGATCGGGACTAGCGCCCCCCAGTACTTA. It yields the protein CAIQIGTSAPQYL.

This clonotype was observed a few times. The chain recombines TRBV6-1 with TRBJ2-7; 7 nucleotides line up with TRBD2. Germline V gene sequence: CDR1 MNHNS, CDR2 SASEGT. The CDR3 spans 14 residues. V was pared by 5 bases and J by 2 bases, with 6 bases of the junction left unmatched. The CDR3 sequence is CASSLSGATYEQYF. The CDR3, as DNA: TGTGCCAGCAGTCTGAGCGGGGCAACCTACGAGCAGTACTTC.

The chain's CDR3 is CASSIAVDSTYEQYF. The CDR3 coding sequence is TGTGCCAGTAGTATAGCCGTGGACAGTACCTACGAGCAGTACTTC. The chain recombines TRBV19 with TRBJ2-7; D is perhaps TRBD1 (6 bases). CDR1 is LNHDA, CDR2 SQIVND, per germline (reference sequence). Trimming stripped 1 base from V and 2 bases from J, with 12 bases between. The CDR3 runs to 15 residues.

The chain uses TRBV29-1 and TRBJ1-6; D remains ambiguous. This CDR3 is 14 amino acids long. Trimming left V 7 bases short and J 7 bases short, with 17 bases between. Germline values: CDR1 SQVTM, CDR2 ANQGSEA. The CDR3 spells CSASGPGGNSPLHF. CDR3 nucleotide sequence: TGCAGCGCCTCCGGACCCGGAGGGAATTCACCCCTCCACTTT.

This clonotype was seen more than once but under ten times. The gene calls are TRBV7-3 and TRBJ2-4; 11 bases align to TRBD1. Germline loops: CDR1 SGHTA, CDR2 FQGTGA. V was clipped by 5 bases and J by 7 bases; unmatched bases: 16. The CDR3 extends over 18 amino acids. CDR3 bases: TGTGCCAGCAGCCCCCCACGGACAGGGGGCCATCGGGGTAACATTCAGTACTTC. As protein: CASSPPRTGGHRGNIQYF.

The chain carries TRBV2 and TRBJ1-1, with D perhaps TRBD1 (6 bases). The CDR3 extends over 15 amino acids. Germline assignment: CDR1 SNHLY and CDR2 FYNNEI. Trimming took 6 bases from V and 3 from J, leaving 17 bases between them. CDR3 protein: CASRELLGTHTEAFF. CDR3 coding DNA: TGTGCCAGCAGAGAACTACTTGGGACACACACTGAAGCTTTCTTT. Based on the CDR3 plus reference TRBV2 and TRBJ1-1, the full variable domain is EPEVTQTPSHQVTQMGQEVILRCVPISNHLYFYWYRQILGQKVEFLVSFYNNEISEKSEIFDDQFSVERPDGSNFTLKIRSTKLEDSAMYFCASRELLGTHTEAFFGQGTRLTVV.

This clonotype was detected only a few times. The chain joins TRBV12-3 or TRBV12-4 to TRBJ2-1; 8 positions agree with TRBD2. The CDR3 extends over 14 amino acids. V was clipped by 6 bases and J by 8 bases; unmatched bases: 9. The CDR3 sequence is CASRTGTSSDEQFF. The DNA for the CDR3 is TGTGCCAGCAGAACCGGGACTAGTTCCGATGAGCAGTTCTTC.

This clonotype was seen more than once but under ten times. This rearrangement joins TRBV20-1 to TRBJ1-1; D is uncertain. Looked up from germline, CDR1 is DFQATT and CDR2 is SNEGSKA (reference sequence). The CDR3 is made up of 14 amino acids. The V gene lost 0 bases and the J gene lost 4 bases, with 12 bases spanning the gap. CDR3 DNA: TGCAGTGCTAGAGAAACAGCCTGGGGCACTGAAGCTTTCTTT. It specifies CSARETAWGTEAFF.